This is a list of T cell receptor beta chains from one sample in a study of T cells in Graves' hyperthyroidism and ophthalmopathy. MiXCR, applied by TCRdb to the multiplex PCR reads, yields one record per CDR3 protein. The data show more than 500,000 distinct CDR3 sequences, around 15% seen once. The sequenced sample was blood. These receptors all come from a woman in her twenties or thirties with Graves' hyperthyroidism. Both conserved end residues are part of each CDR3. A D gene is named only where the DNA matches it firmly. Clone size is not always given. Where it is, it says once, few, many or a class for expanded clones.

length,J,D,size,V,CDR3,DNA
15,TRBJ1-1,TRBD1,many,TRBV12-3/TRBV12-4,CASSPGQPYSTEAFF,TGTGCCAGCAGTCCGGGACAGCCTTATAGCACTGAAGCTTTCTTT
14,TRBJ2-1,TRBD2,many,TRBV20-1,CSAWTSGRYNEQFF,TGCAGTGCTTGGACTAGCGGGAGGTACAATGAGCAGTTCTTC
14,TRBJ2-7,.,.,TRBV7-2,CASSFSGDSYEQYF,TGTGCCAGCAGCTTTAGCGGCGACTCCTACGAGCAGTACTTC
17,TRBJ2-1,TRBD2,many,TRBV2,CASKEIAGGSAYNEQFF,TGTGCCAGCAAAGAAATAGCGGGAGGATCCGCCTACAATGAGCAGTTCTTC
12,TRBJ2-7,TRBD2,few,TRBV20-1,CSLRGGSYEQYF,TGCAGTCTGCGGGGGGGATCCTACGAGCAGTACTTC
15,TRBJ1-5,TRBD1,many,TRBV28,CASSWDRGRNQPQHF,TGTGCCAGCAGTTGGGACAGGGGGCGCAATCAGCCCCAGCATTTT
16,TRBJ2-1,TRBD2,.,TRBV12-3/TRBV12-4,CASSNLAGTRYNEQFF,TGTGCCAGCAGTAACCTGGCCGGGACTAGGTACAATGAGCAGTTCTTC
17,TRBJ2-7,TRBD2,many,TRBV7-8,CASSLALLAGGPEEQYF,TGTGCCAGCAGCTTAGCTCTGTTAGCGGGAGGGCCTGAGGAGCAGTACTTC
16,TRBJ2-7,TRBD1,many,TRBV5-1,CASKMALGTGTYEQYF,TGCGCCAGTAAGATGGCCCTCGGGACAGGTACCTACGAGCAGTACTTC
13,TRBJ1-2,TRBD1,many,TRBV3-1,CASSRRQGDGYTF,TGTGCCAGCAGCCGCAGACAGGGGGACGGCTACACCTTC
15,TRBJ2-3,TRBD2,few,TRBV29-1,CSFRPGLEVVDTQYF,TGCAGCTTCCGTCCGGGACTAGAGGTTGTGGATACGCAGTATTTT
16,TRBJ2-7,TRBD1,many,TRBV6-1,CASSRGRQGQIYEQYF,TGTGCCAGCAGTCGAGGCCGACAGGGTCAGATCTACGAGCAGTACTTC
13,TRBJ2-3,.,few,TRBV7-2,CASSLGVQNTQYF,TGTGCCAGCAGCTTAGGAGTACAGAATACGCAGTATTTT
12,TRBJ1-2,.,.,TRBV28,CASSQDPVGYTF,TGTGCCAGCAGCCAGGACCCCGTAGGCTACACCTTC
16,TRBJ1-5,.,many,TRBV2,CASHPHGQAVSQPQHF,TGTGCCAGCCACCCGCACGGGCAGGCTGTGAGTCAGCCCCAGCATTTT
13,TRBJ2-7,.,many,TRBV20-1,CSARAGVVYEQYF,TGCAGTGCTAGAGCGGGAGTCGTTTACGAGCAGTACTTC
15,TRBJ2-7,.,few,TRBV5-6,CASSLANRLSGEQYF,TGTGCCAGCAGCTTGGCAAACAGGTTATCTGGCGAGCAGTACTTC
17,TRBJ2-2,TRBD2,.,TRBV7-3,CASSYPGLAGLTGELFF,TGTGCCAGCAGCTACCCGGGACTAGCGGGACTCACCGGGGAGCTGTTTTTT
15,TRBJ1-3,.,few,TRBV6-1,CASSAMDSSGNTIYF,TGTGCCAGCAGTGCTATGGACAGCTCTGGAAACACCATATATTTT
18,TRBJ2-5,TRBD2,few,TRBV5-8,CASTRRLAGGSWKETQYF,TGTGCCAGCACCCGGAGACTAGCGGGGGGCTCTTGGAAAGAGACCCAGTACTTC
16,TRBJ2-1,.,.,TRBV30,CAWSVGHSGQGDEQLF,TGTGCCTGGAGCGTAGGACATAGCGGACAAGGAGATGAGCAGCTCTTC
14,TRBJ2-7,.,many,TRBV24-1,CATSDSGLTYEQYF,TGTGCCACCAGTGATTCGGGACTCACCTACGAGCAGTACTTC
16,TRBJ2-7,TRBD2,many,TRBV28,CASSSALAGGSYEQYF,TGTGCCAGCAGTTCCGCACTAGCGGGAGGCTCCTACGAGCAGTACTTC
14,TRBJ2-7,.,many,TRBV7-9,CASSPPGVGYEQYF,TGTGCCAGCAGCCCCCCTGGGGTCGGCTACGAGCAGTACTTC
13,TRBJ2-7,TRBD2,many,TRBV20-1,CSARTSGIYEQYF,TGCAGTGCTAGAACTAGCGGGATCTACGAGCAGTACTTC
15,TRBJ2-3,TRBD2,few,TRBV11-2,CASNLAGGGPDTQYF,TGTGCCAGCAATCTAGCGGGAGGAGGCCCAGATACGCAGTATTTT